These 23 T cell receptor beta chains originate from one sample sequenced in a study of T cells in Graves' hyperthyroidism and ophthalmopathy. TCR beta CDR3 regions were amplified from RNA. Primed by the HTBI set, a first-round RT-PCR was run on the TCR CDR3. MiXCR was run by TCRdb on the multiplex PCR reads, yielding one entry per CDR3 protein. This table has some 560,000 distinct CDR3 sequences, 14% appearing once. The sample was blood. The receptors stem from a woman between 40 and 50 years old with Graves' hyperthyroidism.

CDR3 in amino acids: CASSYDFYTPRRDSGNTIYF. CDR3 DNA sequence: TGTGCCAGCAGTTACGACTTTTATACCCCGCGCCGGGACAGTGGAAACACCATATATTTT. This chain uses TRBV6-6 with TRBJ1-3; the match to TRBD1 covers 7 bases. Germline loops: CDR1 MNHNY, CDR2 SVGAGI (reference sequence). With V trimmed by 2 bases and J by 3 bases, 19 bases remained unmatched. The CDR3 runs 20 residues.

This clonotype occurred many times. The V and J genes are TRBV28 and TRBJ1-6; 10 bases fit TRBD1. The CDR3 length is 17 residues. The junction had 11 bases not matched to a gene; V was cut back by 5 bases and J by 7 bases. CDR1 is MDHEN, CDR2 SYDVKM, per germline. CDR3 nucleotide sequence: TGTGCCAGCAGTCGCCTGGGACAGGGGCAGAGGAATTCACCCCTCCACTTT. Its protein is CASSRLGQGQRNSPLHF.

This clonotype was counted at least ten times. In nucleotides, the CDR3 is TGTGCCTGGAGCTCCGTAGGCCGTGGGGGGCAGTTCTTC. Translated: CAWSSVGRGGQFF. The gene calls are TRBV30 and TRBJ2-1; D could derive from TRBD1 or TRBD2 (5 bases each). The V end lost 3 bases, the J end lost 12 bases, and 18 bases lay between the germline ends. The CDR3 runs to 13 residues. Germline CDR1 and CDR2: GTSNPN and SVGIG (reference sequence).

This sequence joins TRBV12-5 and TRBJ2-2; 7 bases agree with TRBD2. Germline V gives CDR1 LGHNT, CDR2 FRNRAP. With 0 bases clipped from V and 0 bases from J, the junction kept 4 bases outside the gene matches. The CDR3 consists of 17 residues. The CDR3: CASGLVGLAANTGELFF. The CDR3 nucleotides are TGTGCTAGTGGTTTGGTGGGGCTAGCGGCGAACACCGGGGAGCTGTTTTTT.

This chain joins TRBV20-1 and TRBJ2-7; D unclear. Trimming took off 3 bases at V and 3 bases at J, with 6 bases between the two ends. Germline CDR1 DFQATT, CDR2 SNEGSKA (reference sequence). The CDR3 loop spans 11 amino acids. For the CDR3, the DNA is TGCAGTGCTAGTCAAGACTACGAGCAGTACTTC. Protein product: CSASQDYEQYF.

The chain has TRBV10-3 and TRBJ1-4; D possibly corresponds to TRBD1 (5 bases). Germline values: CDR1 ENHRY, CDR2 SYGVKD. V was trimmed by 10 bases and J by 6 bases, leaving 15 bases between them. The CDR3 has 13 amino acids. In DNA, the CDR3 is TGTGCCACCGCCGGGGGGATATATGAAAAACTGTTTTTT. It codes for CATAGGIYEKLFF.

This clonotype was recorded many times. The chain combines TRBV5-8 with TRBJ1-5; D is unclear. Germline values: CDR1 SGHTS, CDR2 YDEGEE. The CDR3 runs 15 residues. The V gene lost 0 bases and the J gene lost 5 bases, with 12 bases spanning the gap. The CDR3 nucleotides are TGTGCCAGCAGCTTGGAATTGGTTATAGATCAGCCCCAGCATTTT. Translating it yields CASSLELVIDQPQHF. Combining the CDR3 with reference TRBV5-8 and TRBJ1-5 gives the whole variable domain EAGVTQSPTHLIKTRGQQATLRCSPISGHTSVYWYQQALGLGLQFLLWYDEGEERNRGNFPPRFSGRQFPNYSSELNVNALELEDSALYLCASSLELVIDQPQHFGDGTRLSIL.

This clonotype was seen more than once but under ten times. This rearrangement joins TRBV18 to TRBJ1-2, with D perhaps matching TRBD1 (5 bases). Germline CDR1 KGHSH, CDR2 LQKENI. V dropped 6 bases and J dropped 1 base, with 18 bases sitting between them. The length of the CDR3 is 16 residues. The CDR3 nucleotides read TGTGCCAGCTCTCATACGGCGGGGACGGATAACTATGGCTACACCTTC. It yields the protein CASSHTAGTDNYGYTF.

This clonotype was seen many times. The CDR3 region is CASSLGRTGMETQYF. Here the CDR3 DNA reads TGTGCCAGCAGCTTGGGTAGGACAGGGATGGAGACCCAGTACTTC. The V call is TRBV5-5, the J call TRBJ2-5; 8 nucleotides match TRBD1. Germline V gene lookup returns CDR1 SGHKS and CDR2 YYEKEE (reference sequence). This CDR3 has 15 amino acids. V shed 0 bases and J 5 bases; nucleotides not matched to a gene: 6.

This clonotype occurred a few times. The rearrangement joins TRBV6-1 to TRBJ1-1; D remains ambiguous. The V end was cut by 8 bases, the J end by 7 bases, with 8 bases between. The CDR3 spans 10 residues. Germline lookup yields CDR1 MNHNS and CDR2 SASEGT. In DNA, the CDR3 is TGTGCCAGCGGGCGCAGTGAAGCTTTCTTT. It encodes CASGRSEAFF.

This clonotype came up many times. The chain uses TRBV11-3 and TRBJ1-1, with D possibly being TRBD1 (5 bases). V was trimmed by 5 bases and J by 4 bases, leaving 11 bases between them. Germline loops: CDR1 SGHNT, CDR2 YENEEA. The CDR3 loop spans 13 amino acids. The CDR3 nucleotides are TGTGCCAGCAGCCAAGGACACCCCACTGAAGCTTTCTTT. Its protein is CASSQGHPTEAFF.

This clonotype was recorded many times. This chain uses TRBV2 with TRBJ2-3; 7 nucleotides align to TRBD2. The CDR3 consists of 17 residues. Germline lookup yields CDR1 SNHLY and CDR2 FYNNEI. With 6 bases clipped from V and 0 bases from J, the junction kept 12 bases outside the gene matches. CDR3 region: CASRREILAASTDTQYF. CDR3 nucleotides: TGTGCCAGCAGAAGAGAGATCCTAGCGGCTAGCACAGATACGCAGTATTTT.

The gene calls are TRBV3-1 and TRBJ2-7; 7 nucleotides match TRBD1. This CDR3 region has 15 residues. V dropped 4 bases and J dropped 1; count of bases not matched to a gene: 7. Per the germline V gene, CDR1 is LGHDT and CDR2 is YNNKEL (reference sequence). The CDR3 DNA sequence: TGTGCCAGCAGCCCCCACAGGGGTGCGTCCTACGAGCAGTACTTC. Translation: CASSPHRGASYEQYF.

This rearrangement joins TRBV19 to TRBJ1-6; TRBD1 agrees at 10 bases. The CDR3 loop spans 16 amino acids. Germline CDR1 reads LNHDA; CDR2 reads SQIVND (reference sequence). Trimming at V came to 5 bases and at J to 8 bases, leaving 9 bases not matched to a gene. The CDR3 here is CASSLRTGGSDSPLHF. CDR3 nucleotides: TGTGCCAGTAGTTTACGGACAGGGGGTTCTGATTCACCCCTCCACTTT.

The V gene is TRBV27, the J gene TRBJ1-2, with 7 bases that match TRBD1. The CDR3 contains 16 residues. J gave up 4 bases and V 5 bases, and 13 bases lay outside the gene matches. Per germline, CDR1 MNHEY and CDR2 SMNVEV (reference sequence). The CDR3 loop reads CASSTTLTGSVYGYTF. The CDR3 DNA reads TGTGCCAGCAGTACCACCCTGACAGGGAGCGTCTATGGCTACACCTTC.

This clonotype was found many times. This rearrangement joins TRBV9 to TRBJ2-5; 7 nucleotides line up with TRBD1. Germline V gene data show CDR1 as SGDLS and CDR2 as YYNGEE. J was trimmed by 4 bases and V by 3 bases; bases with no gene match: 9. The CDR3 has 15 residues. CDR3: CASSALGQAGETQYF. The CDR3 region has the DNA TGTGCCAGCAGCGCCCTAGGACAGGCGGGAGAGACCCAGTACTTC.

The chain carries TRBV3-1 and TRBJ2-3; 9 bases line up with TRBD2. CDR3 length: 17 residues. V lost 0 bases to trimming and J lost 2 bases; unmatched junction nucleotides: 6. CDR1 and CDR2 (germline): LGHDT, YNNKEL (reference sequence). Here the CDR3 reads CASSQEDLAGNTDTQYF. The DNA for the CDR3 is TGTGCCAGCAGCCAAGAGGATCTAGCGGGGAACACAGATACGCAGTATTTT.

The sample holds many counts of this clonotype. The V gene is TRBV3-1, the J gene TRBJ2-7; D not resolved. This CDR3 has 15 amino acids. The germline gives CDR1 LGHDT, CDR2 YNNKEL (reference sequence). Trimming removed 1 base from V and 0 bases from J, with 10 bases in between. This chain's CDR3 is CASSQGRYVSYEQYF. DNA for the CDR3: TGTGCCAGCAGCCAAGGCCGTTACGTCTCCTACGAGCAGTACTTC.

This clonotype has a count of ten or more. The chain couples TRBV5-1 to TRBJ1-1, with TRBD1 matching 9 bases. The CDR3 has 15 amino acids. The V and J ends lost 0 bases and 4 bases, in that order; junction bases with no gene match: 4. Germline V lookup: CDR1 SGHRS, CDR2 YFSETQ. The CDR3 coding sequence is TGCGCCAGCAGCTTGGGGGCGACAGGGGGCACTGAAGCTTTCTTT. Protein: CASSLGATGGTEAFF. Complete variable domain (other parts from reference TRBV5-1 and TRBJ1-1): KAGVTQTPRYLIKTRGQQVTLSCSPISGHRSVSWYQQTPGQGLQFLFEYFSETQRNKGNFPGRFSGRQFSNSRSEMNVSTLELGDSALYLCASSLGATGGTEAFFGQGTRLTVV.

This clonotype showed up just once. The chain combines TRBV11-2 with TRBJ2-7, with D tentatively TRBD2 (6 bases). Trimming left V 6 bases short and J 3 bases short, with 15 bases between. The CDR3 totals 14 residues. Germline V CDR1 and CDR2: SGHAT, FQNNGV. Here the CDR3 reads CASRSPGGGYEQYF. In DNA form, the CDR3 reads TGTGCCAGCAGGTCCCCCGGGGGAGGCTACGAGCAGTACTTC.

Concerning this clonotype itself: A read error may explain this, as a much larger clone is one base away. J is TRBJ2-2 and V is TRBV29-1; D possibly corresponds to TRBD2 (6 bases). Germline CDR1 is SQVTM and CDR2 is ANQGSEA. The ends were cut back, 5 bases at V and 0 bases at J, with 13 bases in the middle. The CDR3 has 15 residues. For the CDR3, the DNA is TGCAGCGTTCGGCCGGGGGTCGCGAACACCGGGGAGCTGTTTTTT. As protein: CSVRPGVANTGELFF.

This clonotype was counted between two and nine times. CDR3 protein: CAWSVKQQGGGYTF. The CDR3 DNA reads TGTGCCTGGAGCGTAAAGCAACAGGGTGGAGGCTACACCTTC. This chain links TRBV30 with TRBJ1-2, with a tentative D call TRBD1 (6 bases). Trimming cost V 3 bases and J 8 bases, with 19 bases left between them. CDR1 and CDR2 from the germline V gene are GTSNPN and SVGIG (reference sequence). This CDR3 is built from 14 residues.

In this sample, this clonotype turned up many times. J is TRBJ2-5 and V is TRBV14; maybe TRBD2 (6 bases). V was shortened by 3 bases and J by 2 bases, with 13 bases between the two germline ends. The germline V gene encodes CDR1 SGHDN and CDR2 FVKESK. The CDR3 extends over 15 amino acids. Written as DNA, the CDR3 is TGTGCCAGCAGCCAGCAAGCGGGCAGACAAGAGACCCAGTACTTC. Translation: CASSQQAGRQETQYF.